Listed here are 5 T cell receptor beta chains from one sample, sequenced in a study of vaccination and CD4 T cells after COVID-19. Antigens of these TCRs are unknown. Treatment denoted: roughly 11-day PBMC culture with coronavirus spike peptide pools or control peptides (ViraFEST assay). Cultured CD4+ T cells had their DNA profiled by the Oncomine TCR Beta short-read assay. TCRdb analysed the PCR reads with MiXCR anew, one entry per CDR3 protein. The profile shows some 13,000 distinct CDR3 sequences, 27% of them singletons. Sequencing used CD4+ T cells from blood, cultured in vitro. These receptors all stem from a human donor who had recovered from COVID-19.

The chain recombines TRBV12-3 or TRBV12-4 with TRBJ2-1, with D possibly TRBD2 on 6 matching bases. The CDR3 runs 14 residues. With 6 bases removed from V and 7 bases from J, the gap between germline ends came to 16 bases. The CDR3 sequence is CASSSGTWVNEQFF. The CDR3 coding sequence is TGTGCCAGCAGCTCCGGGACTTGGGTAAATGAGCAGTTCTTC.

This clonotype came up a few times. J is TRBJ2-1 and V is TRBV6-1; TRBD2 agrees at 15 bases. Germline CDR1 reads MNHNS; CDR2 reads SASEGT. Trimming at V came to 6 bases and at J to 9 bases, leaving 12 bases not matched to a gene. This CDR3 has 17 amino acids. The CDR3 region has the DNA TGTGCCAGCAGCCGGCCGGGACTAGCGGGGGGAGGGGGTGAGCAGTTCTTC. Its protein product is CASSRPGLAGGGGEQFF.

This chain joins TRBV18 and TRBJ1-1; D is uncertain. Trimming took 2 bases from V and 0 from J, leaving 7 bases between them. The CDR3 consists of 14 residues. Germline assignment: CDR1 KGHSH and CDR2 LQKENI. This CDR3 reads CASSPGHLNTEAFF. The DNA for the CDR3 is TGTGCCAGCTCACCAGGGCACTTGAACACTGAAGCTTTCTTT.

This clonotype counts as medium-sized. Here the CDR3 DNA reads TGTGCCAGTAGTATGTTAGGAGAGGGGGCCGGAAACTATGGCTACACCTTC. Its translation is CASSMLGEGAGNYGYTF. The chain couples TRBV19 to TRBJ1-2; 7 bases are a match to TRBD1. Per germline, CDR1 LNHDA and CDR2 SQIVND (reference sequence). The CDR3 totals 17 residues. After removal of 3 bases from V and 2 bases from J, the junction contained 12 bases not matched to a gene.

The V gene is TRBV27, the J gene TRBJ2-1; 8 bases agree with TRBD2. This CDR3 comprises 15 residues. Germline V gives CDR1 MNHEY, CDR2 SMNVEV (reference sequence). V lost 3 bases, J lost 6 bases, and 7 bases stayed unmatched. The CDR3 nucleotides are TGTGCCAGCAGTTTCTCGGGTCGGGGGGGCAATGAGCAGTTCTTC. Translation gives CASSFSGRGGNEQFF.